This TCR beta chain was captured in a study of TIL therapy for anti-PD-1-resistant metastatic lung cancer. Study information: By whole-exome sequencing, median non-synonymous tumor mutation burden was approximately 1.6 mutations per megabase. The study, taken as a whole, reports: After infusion, TIL clonotypes partly replaced peripheral T cells and declined over months.

This was the immunoSEQ v3 assay. The repertoire was sequenced with immunoSEQ multiplex PCR; TCRdb's copy has only in-frame clones and lacks some. The table records 54,000 or so clones, about nine tenths of them present only once. The CDR3 has 10 amino acids, counting both end residues. CDR1 and CDR2 (germline): SGHRS, YFSETQ. With respect to this clone: Its cognate antigen is unknown. Since the CDR3 does not end with the conserved phenylalanine or tryptophan, this likely comes from a read error. No DNA is shown, since the ends of the CDR3 on it are uncertain; the CDR3 is the one TCRdb lists.

Time point here: pre-treatment sample, taken before nivolumab and TIL therapy. This TCR came from a person between 25 and 80 years old with non-small cell lung cancer. The sequenced sample was blood, obtained at baseline. The chain is built from TRBV5-1 and TRBJ1-2; the table's D call, TRBD1, was not checked against the DNA. The chain's CDR3 is CASSWGQVGT.